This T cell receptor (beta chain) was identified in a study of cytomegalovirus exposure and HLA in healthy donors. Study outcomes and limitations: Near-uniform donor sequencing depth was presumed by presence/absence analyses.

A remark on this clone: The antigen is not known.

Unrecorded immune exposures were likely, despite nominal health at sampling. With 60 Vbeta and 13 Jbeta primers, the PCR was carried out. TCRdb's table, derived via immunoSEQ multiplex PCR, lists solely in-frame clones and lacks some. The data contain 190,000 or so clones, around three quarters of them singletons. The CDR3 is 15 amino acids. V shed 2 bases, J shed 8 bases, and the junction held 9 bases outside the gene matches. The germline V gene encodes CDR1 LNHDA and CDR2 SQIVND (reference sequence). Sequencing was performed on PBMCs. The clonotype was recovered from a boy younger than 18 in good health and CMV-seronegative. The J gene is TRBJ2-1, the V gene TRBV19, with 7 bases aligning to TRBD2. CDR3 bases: TGTGCCAGTAGTATACGTGGGAGGGCTCCCGATGAGCAGTTCTTC. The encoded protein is CASSIRGRAPDEQFF.